This T cell receptor (beta chain) was captured in a study of T cells in Graves' hyperthyroidism and ophthalmopathy. Study as a whole: Any treatment followed the collection of peripheral blood at initial diagnosis. Study results and caveats: Researchers found most expanded thyroid clonotypes above 0.001 in blood as well. Using 13 V-J features, a model discriminated ophthalmopathy from stable hyperthyroidism.

The CDR3 extends over 16 amino acids. Germline CDR1 and CDR2: MGHDK and SYGVNS. V shed 3 bases, J shed 7 bases, and the junction held 9 bases outside the gene matches. At least ten counts were recorded for this clonotype. Antigen: not known. Amplification yielded TCR beta CDR3 regions, with RNA transcripts as the source. Initially, a first-round RT-PCR of the TCR CDR3 employed the HTBI primer set. TCRdb reprocessed the multiplex PCR reads via MiXCR and lists one record per CDR3 protein. This table has hundreds of thousands of distinct CDR3 sequences, around 26% appearing once. Sequenced sample: blood. This clonotype was sampled from a woman aged 40 to 49 with Graves' ophthalmopathy. This sequence joins TRBV25-1 and TRBJ1-5; 10 positions match TRBD1. For the CDR3, the DNA is TGTGCCAGCAGTGATTTCCGGACAGGGGGGGACCAGCCCCAGCATTTT. Residues: CASSDFRTGGDQPQHF.